These T cell receptor beta chains were read from a single sample in a study of molecular identifiers for immune sequencing clone quantification. MiXCR was run by TCRdb on the PCR reads, yielding one entry per CDR3 protein. The sample comprises 300,000 to 400,000 distinct CDR3 sequences, over 20% of which are singletons, and about 0.73% rests with the top ten. Sequenced input: naive CD8+ T cells from blood, with Jurkat cell RNA spiked in. These receptors were collected from a human donor in good health. Some libraries in this study had Jurkat cell RNA spiked in. CDR3s include the opening cysteine and the closing phenylalanine or tryptophan. The D gene is left open where the match is weak. The size entry is marked missing in some rows and otherwise reads once, few, many or a size class.

TRBJ2-3	TRBV4-3	.	.	TGCGCCAGCAGCCAAGATCGCTCTAATTGGGGCCATACGCAGTATTTT	CASSQDRSNWGHTQYF
TRBJ2-1	TRBV19	TRBD2	.	TGTGCCAGTAGTTTTAGCGGGGGTCGCTCCTACAATGAGCAGTTCTTC	CASSFSGGRSYNEQFF
TRBJ1-5	TRBV27	.	.	TGTGCCAGCAGTCCGACTCAGGGTTGGAGCAATCAGCCCCAGCATTTT	CASSPTQGWSNQPQHF
TRBJ1-5	TRBV19	TRBD1	.	TGTGCCAGTAGTATCTATTGGACAGGGGGCTCCAATCAGCCCCAGCATTTT	CASSIYWTGGSNQPQHF
TRBJ2-5	TRBV20-1	TRBD2	few	TGCAGTGCTAGAGCCGAGGGCGGGGGATCACAAGAGACCCAGTACTTC	CSARAEGGGSQETQYF
TRBJ2-7	TRBV6-5	.	few	TGTGCCAGCAGTCAAACCTTGGGGAACGAGCAGTACTTC	CASSQTLGNEQYF
TRBJ2-7	TRBV10-3	TRBD1	.	TGTGCCATCAGTGAGTCAGGTGGACAGGGCGGCTACGAGCAGTACTTC	CAISESGGQGGYEQYF
TRBJ2-1	TRBV27	TRBD2	.	TGTGCCAGCAGCCCGGGACTAGCTCTAGGTGAGCAGTTCTTC	CASSPGLALGEQFF
TRBJ2-1	TRBV30	.	.	TGTGCCTGGTTCAGTGAGGGGAGCTCCTACGAGCAGTTCTTC	CAWFSEGSSYEQFF
TRBJ2-7	TRBV7-9	TRBD1	.	TGTGCCAGCAGCTTATCCCCAGGGGGCTACCACGAGCAGTACTTC	CASSLSPGGYHEQYF
TRBJ2-2	TRBV29-1	TRBD2	many	TGCAGCGTCCTCCTAGCGGGAGGTAACACCGGGGAGCTGTTTTTT	CSVLLAGGNTGELFF
TRBJ1-1	TRBV4-1	TRBD1	.	TGCGCCAGCAGCCGGACAGGGAGGACTGAAGCTTTCTTT	CASSRTGRTEAFF
TRBJ2-7	TRBV30	TRBD1	many	TGTGCCTGGAGTGAACAGGGGGTAGAGCAGTACTTC	CAWSEQGVEQYF
TRBJ2-5	TRBV28	.	few	TGTGCCAGCAGCAGTTTACTCTCGGGACAAGAGACCCAGTACTTC	CASSSLLSGQETQYF
TRBJ1-1	TRBV7-9	.	many	TGTGCCAGCAACGACAGCCCCGAAGCTTTCTTT	CASNDSPEAFF
TRBJ1-5	TRBV2	.	few	TGTGCCAGCGCCAGGGGCCCCAATCAGCCCCAGCATTTT	CASARGPNQPQHF
TRBJ2-3	TRBV12-3/TRBV12-4	.	many	TGTGCCAGCAGCTCGGCAACAGATACGCAGTATTTT	CASSSATDTQYF
TRBJ2-7	TRBV19	TRBD2	few	TGTGCCAGTAGTCCCGTAGCGGGAGAGAGGTACGAGCAGTACTTC	CASSPVAGERYEQYF
TRBJ2-2	TRBV28	TRBD2	many	TGTGCCAGCAGTCCGCTGGAGCGGGACCGCTTCACCGGGGAGCTGTTTTTT	CASSPLERDRFTGELFF
TRBJ2-1	TRBV4-1	.	many	TGCGCCAGCAGCCAAGGAAGTAATGAGCAGTTCTTC	CASSQGSNEQFF
TRBJ2-2	TRBV20-1	TRBD1	few	TGCAGTGCTTCACAGGGGCCCACCGGGGAGCTGTTTTTT	CSASQGPTGELFF
TRBJ2-7	TRBV19	.	.	TGTGCCAGTAGTGCTGGACCCGACGAGCAGTACTTC	CASSAGPDEQYF
TRBJ2-7	TRBV7-9	TRBD2	.	TGTGCCAGCAGCCCCTGGACTAGCGGGGGCTTAAACTACGAGCAGTACTTC	CASSPWTSGGLNYEQYF
TRBJ2-2	TRBV20-1	TRBD2	few	TGCAGTGCCGCCACTAGCGGGAGATCCGTTACCGGGGAGCTGTTTTTT	CSAATSGRSVTGELFF
TRBJ2-7	TRBV29-1	.	many	TGCAGCGTTGAGGCGAGGGACGAGCAGTACTTC	CSVEARDEQYF
TRBJ1-5	TRBV12-3/TRBV12-4	.	many	TGTGCCAGCGCAGGCTCTGGGCCCCAGCATTTT	CASAGSGPQHF
TRBJ2-7	TRBV7-2	.	.	TGTGCCAGCAGCCCAGGGACTGAGTTCTACGAGCAGTACTTC	CASSPGTEFYEQYF
TRBJ2-7	TRBV18	.	.	TGTGCCAGCTCTCACGAAGGACAGACGACCTCCTACGAGCAGTACTTC	CASSHEGQTTSYEQYF
TRBJ2-7	TRBV29-1	TRBD1	few	TGCAGCGTTTACACAGGGGGCGGCTACGAGCAGTACTTC	CSVYTGGGYEQYF
TRBJ2-7	TRBV27	TRBD2	.	TGTGCCAGCAGTTTATTGACACCTAGCGGGGGAGACTACGAGCAGTACTTC	CASSLLTPSGGDYEQYF
TRBJ1-5	TRBV4-2	.	.	TGTGCCAGCAGCCAAGTTGCAGGGAATCAGCCCCAGCATTTT	CASSQVAGNQPQHF
TRBJ2-7	TRBV29-1	.	few	TGCAGCGTTGAAATATCTGACCGGAGCTCCTACGAGCAGTACTTC	CSVEISDRSSYEQYF
TRBJ2-5	TRBV18	.	.	TGTGCCAGCTCACCAGGAACAGGCTTGGTCGAGACCCAGTACTTC	CASSPGTGLVETQYF
TRBJ2-5	TRBV10-2	TRBD2	.	TGCGCCAGCAGCGGGGGACTAGCGGGGGGAACGCAAGAGACCCAGTACTTC	CASSGGLAGGTQETQYF